This T cell receptor (beta chain) stems from a study of shared clonotypes between healthy human individuals. Background on the study: Donors were a couple of women and a few men aged 18 to 49. Three plates were used per donor for CD4 naive, three for CD4 memory, two for CD8 naive and one for CD8 memory.

Assay used: immunoSEQ multiplex PCR; TCRdb lists only in-frame clones, some missing. The sample records about 2.2 million clones, about 93% being singletons. Terminally differentiated effector memory CD45RA+ cells were excluded from the naive CD8 cells, which were CD45RO-negative and positively selected for CCR7. A word on this clone: The antigen remains undetermined.

Overall study results and limits: Estimated richness values were generally larger in naive subsets than in memory subsets. The generation probabilities recorded for non-shared clonotypes fell below those of clonotypes shared by all four donors.

The material sequenced was naive CD8+ T cells from PBMCs. This clonotype was sampled from a man younger than 35 in good health. Some clones in this sample may be carry-over from other donors' samples.

The CDR3 coding sequence is TGTGCCAGCAGATTATCGGGGTACGAGCAGTACTTC. This translates into CASRLSGYEQYF. The genes are TRBV25-1 and TRBJ2-7; possible D gene TRBD2, 5 bases. The CDR3 covers 12 residues. Germline V gene data show CDR1 as MGHDK and CDR2 as SYGVNS. V gave up 6 bases and J gave up 4 bases, with 10 bases separating them.